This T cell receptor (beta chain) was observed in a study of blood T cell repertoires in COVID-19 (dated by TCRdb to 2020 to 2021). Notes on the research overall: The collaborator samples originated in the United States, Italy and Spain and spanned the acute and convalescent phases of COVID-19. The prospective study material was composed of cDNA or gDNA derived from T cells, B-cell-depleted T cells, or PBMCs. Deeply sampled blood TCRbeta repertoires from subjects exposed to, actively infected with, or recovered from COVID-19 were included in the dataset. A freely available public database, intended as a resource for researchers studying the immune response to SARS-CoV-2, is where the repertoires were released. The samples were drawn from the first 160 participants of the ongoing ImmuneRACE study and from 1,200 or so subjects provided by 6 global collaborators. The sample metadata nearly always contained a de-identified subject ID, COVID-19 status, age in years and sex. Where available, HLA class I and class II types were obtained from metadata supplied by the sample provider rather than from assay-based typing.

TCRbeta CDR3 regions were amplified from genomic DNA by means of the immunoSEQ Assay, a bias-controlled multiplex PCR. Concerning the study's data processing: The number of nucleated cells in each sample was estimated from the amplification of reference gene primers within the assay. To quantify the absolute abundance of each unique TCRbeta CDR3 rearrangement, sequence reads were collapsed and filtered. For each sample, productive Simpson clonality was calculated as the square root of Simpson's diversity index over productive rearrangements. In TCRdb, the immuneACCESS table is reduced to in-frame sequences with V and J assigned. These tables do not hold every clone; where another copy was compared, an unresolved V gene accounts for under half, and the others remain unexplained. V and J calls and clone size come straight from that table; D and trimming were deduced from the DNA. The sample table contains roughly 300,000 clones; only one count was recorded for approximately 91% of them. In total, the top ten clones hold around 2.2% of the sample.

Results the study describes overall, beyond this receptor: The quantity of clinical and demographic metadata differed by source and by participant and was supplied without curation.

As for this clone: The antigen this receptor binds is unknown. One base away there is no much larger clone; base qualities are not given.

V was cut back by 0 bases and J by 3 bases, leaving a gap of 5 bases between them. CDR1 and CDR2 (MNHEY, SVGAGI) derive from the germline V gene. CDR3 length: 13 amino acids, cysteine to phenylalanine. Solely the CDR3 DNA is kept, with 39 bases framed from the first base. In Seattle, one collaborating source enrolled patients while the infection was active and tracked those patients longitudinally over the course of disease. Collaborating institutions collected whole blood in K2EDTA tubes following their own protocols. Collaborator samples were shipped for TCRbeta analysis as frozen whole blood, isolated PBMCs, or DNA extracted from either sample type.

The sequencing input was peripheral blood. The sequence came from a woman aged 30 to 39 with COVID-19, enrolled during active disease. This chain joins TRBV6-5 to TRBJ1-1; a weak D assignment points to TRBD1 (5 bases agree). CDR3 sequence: CASSYSRDTEAFF. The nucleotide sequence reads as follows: TGTGCCAGCAGTTACTCCAGGGACACTGAAGCTTTCTTT.